The 27 T cell receptor beta chains presented below share a single source sample, sequenced in a study of blood T cells in healthy people across ages. The authors ran a second PCR of 7 to 11 cycles using a sample-barcoded 5' primer and a J-beta primer mix. TCRdb reprocessed the 5' RACE reads via MiXCR and lists one record per CDR3 protein. The repertoire has hundreds of thousands of distinct CDR3 sequences, roughly 60% of them found once; the top ten carry 22%. Sequencing was carried out using blood. All receptors come from a man aged 30 to 39 in good health.

This chain uses TRBV29-1 with TRBJ2-3, with TRBD2 matching 7 bases. After removal of 6 bases from V and 2 bases from J, the junction contained 8 bases not matched to a gene. Germline V gene sequence: CDR1 SQVTM, CDR2 ANQGSEA. The CDR3 spans 14 residues. As DNA, the CDR3 is TGCAGCGTCGCGGAAGCGGGGCTCACAGATACGCAGTATTTT. Amino acid sequence: CSVAEAGLTDTQYF.

This chain joins TRBV6-2 or TRBV6-3 and TRBJ2-7, with TRBD2 matching 8 bases. CDR3 length: 15 amino acids. Germline V lookup: CDR1 MNHEY, CDR2 SVGEGT. Trimming removed 6 bases from V and 3 bases from J; junction bases left unmatched: 10. CDR3 nucleotide sequence: TGTGCCAGCAGCCCCGGGACTAGTATGATCTACGAGCAGTACTTC. Translation gives CASSPGTSMIYEQYF.

The rearrangement joins TRBV7-2 to TRBJ2-5; D perhaps matches TRBD2 (5 bases). V was pared by 5 bases and J by 5 bases, with 15 bases between. The CDR3 loop spans 14 amino acids. Germline CDR1 SGHTA, CDR2 FQGNSA. Here the CDR3 DNA reads TGTGCCAGCAGCCTGCCAACTAGTCGGGAGACCCAGTACTTC. This encodes CASSLPTSRETQYF.

This rearrangement joins TRBV7-8 to TRBJ2-3; D might be TRBD2 (5 bases). V gave up 1 base and J gave up 2 bases, with 10 bases separating them. Germline lookup yields CDR1 SGHVS and CDR2 FQNEAQ. The CDR3 loop spans 15 amino acids. The CDR3 spells CASSLVAWFTDTQYF. The CDR3 nucleotides read TGTGCCAGCAGCTTAGTAGCGTGGTTCACAGATACGCAGTATTTT.

This clonotype was counted between two and nine times. This chain joins TRBV27 and TRBJ2-6; perhaps TRBD2 as D (5 bases). The CDR3 is 15 residues long. V was trimmed by 4 bases and J by 4 bases, leaving 11 bases between them. CDR1 is MNHEY and CDR2 is SMNVEV in the germline V gene (reference sequence). The CDR3 sequence: CASSSPGLGANVLTF. DNA for the CDR3: TGTGCCAGCAGTTCCCCGGGGTTGGGGGCCAACGTCCTGACTTTC.

This chain connects TRBV18 to TRBJ2-3; D remains ambiguous. There are 14 residues in the CDR3. V lost 3 bases and J 0 bases, leaving 7 bases between the germline ends. The germline gives CDR1 KGHSH, CDR2 LQKENI. The CDR3 spells CASSPAASTDTQYF. CDR3 in DNA: TGTGCCAGCTCACCGGCAGCTAGCACAGATACGCAGTATTTT. Drawing the rest from reference TRBV18 and TRBJ2-3, the complete variable domain is NAGVMQNPRHLVRRRGQEARLRCSPMKGHSHVYWYRQLPEEGLKFMVYLQKENIIDESGMPKERFSAEFPKEGPSILRIQQVVRGDSAAYFCASSPAASTDTQYFGPGTRLTVL.

This clonotype was seen at least ten times. This rearrangement joins TRBV6-4 to TRBJ2-6, with TRBD1 matching 9 bases. Germline V gene data show CDR1 as MRHNA and CDR2 as SNTAGT. Trimming removed 7 bases from V and 0 bases from J; junction bases left unmatched: 10. The CDR3 has 18 residues. The CDR3 sequence is CASMPVRDRDSGANVLTF. CDR3 in DNA: TGTGCCAGCATGCCGGTCCGGGACAGGGACTCTGGGGCCAACGTCCTGACTTTC.

The chain has TRBV29-1 and TRBJ2-1, with a possible D match to TRBD2 (5 bases). The DNA end is more similar to TRBJ2-7, so the J call may be wrong. The germline V gene has CDR1 SQVTM and CDR2 ANQGSEA. This CDR3 comprises 15 residues. CDR3 in amino acids: CSAVSVSSSYNEQYF. The CDR3, as DNA: TGCAGCGCTGTTAGCGTGAGTAGCTCCTACAATGAGCAGTACTTC.

This clonotype came up a few times. The J gene is TRBJ2-3, the V gene TRBV30; 8 nucleotides align to TRBD2. Per the germline V gene, CDR1 is GTSNPN and CDR2 is SVGIG (reference sequence). The CDR3 is 14 amino acids. J gave up 2 bases and V 2 bases, and 3 bases lay outside the gene matches. CDR3 bases: TGTGCCTGGAGTCCGGGACTAGTCACAGATACGCAGTATTTT. Amino acids: CAWSPGLVTDTQYF.

The gene calls are TRBV12-3 or TRBV12-4 and TRBJ2-5; 14 bases fit TRBD2. The CDR3 totals 17 residues. Trimming removed 0 bases from V and 4 bases from J; junction bases left unmatched: 4. The CDR3 protein is CASSLALGLAGGETQYF. The DNA for the CDR3 is TGTGCCAGCAGTTTAGCGCTAGGACTAGCGGGGGGAGAGACCCAGTACTTC.

J is TRBJ1-2 and V is TRBV18; the match to TRBD1 covers 9 bases. In germline, CDR1 is KGHSH, CDR2 LQKENI. CDR3 length equals 16 residues. J was trimmed by 7 bases and V by 1 base; bases with no gene match: 10. The CDR3 spells CASSPHEQGQGRGYTF. CDR3 bases: TGTGCCAGCTCACCACACGAGCAGGGACAGGGTCGTGGCTACACCTTC.

In DNA form, the CDR3 reads TGCAGTGCCCAACAGGGCGACGATTCACCCCTCCACTTT. Protein sequence: CSAQQGDDSPLHF. The J gene is TRBJ1-6, the V gene TRBV20-1; D might be TRBD1 (6 bases). Per the germline V gene, CDR1 is DFQATT and CDR2 is SNEGSKA (reference sequence). The CDR3 runs 13 residues. V was shortened by 6 bases and J by 8 bases, with 14 bases between the two germline ends.

The chain is built from TRBV27 and TRBJ2-1; D tentatively reads TRBD1 or TRBD2 (6 bases each). Trimming took off 11 bases at V and 10 bases at J, with 24 bases between the two ends. Germline assignment: CDR1 MNHEY and CDR2 SMNVEV (reference sequence). The CDR3 has 14 residues. The CDR3 loop is CAGKGSRGGNEQFF. The DNA for the CDR3 is TGTGCCGGCAAGGGTAGCAGGGGCGGGAACGAGCAGTTCTTC.

This chain joins TRBV2 and TRBJ2-7, with a weak D call TRBD1 (5 bases). Germline V gene lookup returns CDR1 SNHLY and CDR2 FYNNEI. V lost 1 base to trimming and J lost 6 bases, with 22 bases between them. This CDR3 contains 17 residues. The CDR3 is CASSEGSPKGLISEQYF. CDR3 sequence (DNA): TGTGCCAGCAGTGAAGGATCCCCAAAGGGGCTTATCTCCGAGCAGTACTTC.

This clonotype was found many times. The rearrangement uses TRBV29-1 and TRBJ2-5; D is possibly TRBD2 (6 bases). V lost 4 bases, J lost 5 bases, and 8 bases lay in between. The CDR3 extends over 11 amino acids. Germline CDR1 and CDR2: SQVTM and ANQGSEA. CDR3 DNA sequence: TGCAGCGTTGGAGGAGGGGAGACCCAGTACTTC. It is translated as CSVGGGETQYF. Complete variable domain (other parts from reference TRBV29-1 and TRBJ2-5): SAVISQKPSRDICQRGTSLTIQCQVDSQVTMMFWYRQQPGQSLTLIATANQGSEATYESGFVIDKFPISRPNLTFSTLTVSNMSPEDSSIYLCSVGGGETQYFGPGTRLLVL.

J is TRBJ2-1 and V is TRBV20-1, with a tentative D call TRBD1 (5 bases). The CDR3 runs to 16 residues. Trimming stripped 0 bases from V and 1 base from J, with 13 bases between. Germline CDR1 and CDR2: DFQATT and SNEGSKA (reference sequence). The CDR3: CSARDPGAASYNEQFF. The CDR3, as DNA: TGCAGTGCTAGAGATCCTGGGGCAGCATCCTACAATGAGCAGTTCTTC.

This chain joins TRBV29-1 and TRBJ2-5, with 10 bases lining up with TRBD2. V was pared by 4 bases and J by 11 bases, with 19 bases of the junction left unmatched. This CDR3 is 16 amino acids long. Germline-derived CDR1 and CDR2 are SQVTM and ANQGSEA. CDR3 in amino acids: CSVAGASGRPSGEQYF. In DNA, the CDR3 is TGCAGCGTTGCAGGGGCTAGCGGGAGACCCTCGGGAGAGCAGTACTTC.

Points on this clonotype: One junction end disagrees with the germline gene, perhaps due to a read error. The J gene is TRBJ2-1, the V gene TRBV20-1; perhaps D is TRBD1 or TRBD2 (6 bases each). The germline gives CDR1 DFQATT, CDR2 SNEGSKA (reference sequence). This CDR3 is 12 amino acids long. CDR3 loop: CRARGAYNEQFF. CDR3 sequence (DNA): TGCAGAGCTAGGGGGGCCTACAATGAGCAGTTCTTC.

The rearrangement joins TRBV20-1 to TRBJ2-1; D may be TRBD1 or TRBD2 (5 bases each). V shed 6 bases and J shed 9 bases, with 24 bases lying between them. CDR3 length: 15 amino acids. Germline CDR1 reads DFQATT; CDR2 reads SNEGSKA (reference sequence). In DNA form, the CDR3 reads TGCAGTGCCCCGGTGGTGGTAGCGAGGGGCAGTGAGCAGTTCTTC. Protein sequence: CSAPVVVARGSEQFF.

The chain recombines TRBV20-1 with TRBJ2-1, with a tentative D call TRBD2 (5 bases). Deletions cut 8 bases from V and 8 bases from J, with 25 bases between. The V gene's germline CDR1 is DFQATT and CDR2 SNEGSKA (reference sequence). This CDR3 has 15 residues. The CDR3 bases are TGCAGTACCGCCCCCCTTGGAGGTTTTGTCCATGAGCAGTTCTTC. Protein sequence: CSTAPLGGFVHEQFF.

This chain connects TRBV7-8 to TRBJ2-3; 13 bases line up with TRBD2. Germline V lookup: CDR1 SGHVS, CDR2 FQNEAQ. The CDR3 runs to 20 residues. Trimming took 5 bases from V and 2 from J; bases not matched to a gene: 16. The CDR3 sequence is CASSVRGLAGLVTYTDTQYF. The CDR3 DNA reads as TGTGCCAGCAGCGTAAGGGGACTAGCGGGACTCGTTACCTACACAGATACGCAGTATTTT.

V usage is TRBV9 and J usage is TRBJ2-5; 7 bases align to TRBD1. TRBJ2-7 explains the end of the DNA better; the J call may be wrong. CDR3 length equals 15 residues. CDR1 is SGDLS and CDR2 is YYNGEE in the germline V gene. CDR3 sequence (DNA): TGTGCCAGCAGCCCCAACGCGTACAGGGGAAGCGAGCAGTACTTC. Translated: CASSPNAYRGSEQYF.

The rearrangement uses TRBV4-3 and TRBJ2-1, with 9 nucleotides matching TRBD2. Germline lookup yields CDR1 LGHNA and CDR2 YSLEER. This CDR3 comprises 19 residues. The V gene end was trimmed by 1 base and the J gene end by 5 bases; junction bases not matched to a gene: 15. For the CDR3, the DNA is TGCGCCAGCAGCCAAGTATTTAGCGGGGGCCCCGACGTCGACAATGAGCAGTTCTTC. It codes for CASSQVFSGGPDVDNEQFF.

As DNA, the CDR3 is TGTGCCGGCGCGCATCCGGACGCTAATGAAAAACTGTTTTTT. Amino acid sequence: CAGAHPDANEKLFF. The J gene is TRBJ1-4, the V gene TRBV7-2; no clear D gene. The CDR3 consists of 14 residues. Trimming removed 11 bases at V and 3 bases at J, with 16 bases between. From germline, CDR1 is SGHTA and CDR2 FQGNSA.

This clonotype was picked up a small number of times. CDR3 region: CSVESEATNYGYTF. The CDR3 DNA is TGCAGCGTTGAGTCGGAAGCTACCAACTATGGCTACACCTTC. V gene TRBV29-1 combines with J gene TRBJ1-2; D is uncertain. Germline V gene data show CDR1 as SQVTM and CDR2 as ANQGSEA. V lost 3 bases, J lost 2 bases, and 13 bases lay in between. The CDR3 spans 14 residues.

V and J are TRBV5-1 and TRBJ2-5; 12 bases are shared with TRBD2. Germline CDR1 reads SGHRS; CDR2 reads YFSETQ. CDR3 length: 16 amino acids. The V segment lost 4 bases and the J segment 2 bases; nucleotides outside the gene matches: 6. The CDR3 spells CASSMTSGRGQETQYF. CDR3 coding DNA: TGCGCCAGCAGCATGACTAGCGGGAGAGGACAAGAGACCCAGTACTTC. Full variable domain (rest looked up from reference TRBV5-1 and TRBJ2-5): KAGVTQTPRYLIKTRGQQVTLSCSPISGHRSVSWYQQTPGQGLQFLFEYFSETQRNKGNFPGRFSGRQFSNSRSEMNVSTLELGDSALYLCASSMTSGRGQETQYFGPGTRLLVL.

This clonotype showed up just a few times. The CDR3 sequence is CASSQGMDYGYTF. CDR3 in DNA: TGTGCCAGCAGCCAAGGGATGGACTATGGCTACACCTTC. V is TRBV5-6 and J is TRBJ1-2; D not resolved. This CDR3 is built from 13 residues. Germline loops: CDR1 SGHDT, CDR2 YYEEEE. V dropped 4 bases and J dropped 3 bases, with 10 bases sitting between them.